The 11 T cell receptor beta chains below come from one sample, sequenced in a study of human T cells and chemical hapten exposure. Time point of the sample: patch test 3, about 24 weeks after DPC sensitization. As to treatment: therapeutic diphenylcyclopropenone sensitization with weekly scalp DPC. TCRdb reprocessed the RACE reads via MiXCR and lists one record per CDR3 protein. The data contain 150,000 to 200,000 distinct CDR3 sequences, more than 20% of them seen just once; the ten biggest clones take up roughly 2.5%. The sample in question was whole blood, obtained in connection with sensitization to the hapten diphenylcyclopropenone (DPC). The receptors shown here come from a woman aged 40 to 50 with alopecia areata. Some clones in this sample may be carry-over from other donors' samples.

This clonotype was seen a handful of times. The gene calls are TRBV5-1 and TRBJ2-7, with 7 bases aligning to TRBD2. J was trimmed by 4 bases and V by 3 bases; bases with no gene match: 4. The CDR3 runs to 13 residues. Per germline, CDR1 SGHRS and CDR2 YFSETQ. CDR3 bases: TGCGCCAGCAGCTCGACTAGCCAGTACGAGCAGTACTTC. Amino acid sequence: CASSSTSQYEQYF.

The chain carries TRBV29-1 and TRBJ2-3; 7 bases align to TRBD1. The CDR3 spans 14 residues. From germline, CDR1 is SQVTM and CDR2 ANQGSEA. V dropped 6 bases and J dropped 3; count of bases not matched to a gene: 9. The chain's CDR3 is CSVGRQGQTDTQYF. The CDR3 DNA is TGCAGCGTGGGGAGACAGGGACAGACAGATACGCAGTATTTT.

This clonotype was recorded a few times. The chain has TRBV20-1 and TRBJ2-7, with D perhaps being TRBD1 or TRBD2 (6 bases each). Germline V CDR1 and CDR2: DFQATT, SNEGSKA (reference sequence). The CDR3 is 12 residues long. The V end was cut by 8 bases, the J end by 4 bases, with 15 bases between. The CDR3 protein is CSSKGGGYEQYF. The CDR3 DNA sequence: TGCAGTTCGAAAGGGGGAGGATACGAGCAGTACTTC.

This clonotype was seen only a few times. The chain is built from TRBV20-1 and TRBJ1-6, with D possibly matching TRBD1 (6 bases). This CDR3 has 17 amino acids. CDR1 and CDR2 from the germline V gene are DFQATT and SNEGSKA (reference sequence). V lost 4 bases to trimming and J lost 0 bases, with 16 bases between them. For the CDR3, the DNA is TGCAGTGCTAACCGACAGGCCGTTTTCTCCTATAATTCACCCCTCCACTTT. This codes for CSANRQAVFSYNSPLHF.

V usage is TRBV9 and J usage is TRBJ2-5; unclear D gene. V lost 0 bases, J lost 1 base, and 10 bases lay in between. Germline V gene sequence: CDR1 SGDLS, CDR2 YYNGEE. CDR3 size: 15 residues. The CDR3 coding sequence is TGTGCCAGCAGCGTAGATCCCTCCTTCCAAGAGACCCAGTACTTC. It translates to CASSVDPSFQETQYF.

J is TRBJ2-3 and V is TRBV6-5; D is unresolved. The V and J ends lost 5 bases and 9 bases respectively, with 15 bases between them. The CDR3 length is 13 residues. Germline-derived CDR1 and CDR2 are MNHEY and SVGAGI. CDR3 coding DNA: TGTGCCAGCAGTCCGCGGACCGGCAGGACGCAGTATTTT. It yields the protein CASSPRTGRTQYF.

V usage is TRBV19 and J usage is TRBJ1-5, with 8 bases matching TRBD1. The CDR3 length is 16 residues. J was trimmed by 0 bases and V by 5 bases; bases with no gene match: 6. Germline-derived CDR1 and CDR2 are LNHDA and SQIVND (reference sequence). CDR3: CASSLRTGSSNQPQHF. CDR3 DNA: TGTGCCAGTAGTCTCCGGACAGGGAGTAGCAATCAGCCCCAGCATTTT.

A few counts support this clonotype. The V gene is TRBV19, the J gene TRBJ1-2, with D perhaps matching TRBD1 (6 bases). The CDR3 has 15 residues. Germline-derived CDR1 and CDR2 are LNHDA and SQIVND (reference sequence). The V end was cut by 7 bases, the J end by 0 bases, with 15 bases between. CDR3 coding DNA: TGTGCCAGTATGAAACGGGACACCTCTAACTATGGCTACACCTTC. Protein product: CASMKRDTSNYGYTF.

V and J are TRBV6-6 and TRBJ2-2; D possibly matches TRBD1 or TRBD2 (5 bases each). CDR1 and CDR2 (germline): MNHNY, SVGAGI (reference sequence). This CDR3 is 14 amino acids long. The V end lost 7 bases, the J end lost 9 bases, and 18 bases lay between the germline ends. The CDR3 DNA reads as TGTGCCAGCACGGGAAGGCAGGGCGGGCGGGAGCTGTTTTTT. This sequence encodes CASTGRQGGRELFF.

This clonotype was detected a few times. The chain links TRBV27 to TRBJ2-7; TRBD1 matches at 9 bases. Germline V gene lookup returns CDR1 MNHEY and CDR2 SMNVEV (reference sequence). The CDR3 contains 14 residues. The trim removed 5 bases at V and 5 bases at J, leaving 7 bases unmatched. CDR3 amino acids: CASSPGQGWNEQYF. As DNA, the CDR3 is TGTGCCAGCAGTCCGGGACAGGGCTGGAACGAGCAGTACTTC.

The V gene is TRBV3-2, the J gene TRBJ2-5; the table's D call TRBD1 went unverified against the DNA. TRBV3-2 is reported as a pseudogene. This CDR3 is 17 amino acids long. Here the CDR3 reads CASSHRLGQRHQETQYF. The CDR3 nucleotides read TGTGCCAGCAGCCACCGACTGGGACAGCGACACCAAGAGACCCAGTACTTC.